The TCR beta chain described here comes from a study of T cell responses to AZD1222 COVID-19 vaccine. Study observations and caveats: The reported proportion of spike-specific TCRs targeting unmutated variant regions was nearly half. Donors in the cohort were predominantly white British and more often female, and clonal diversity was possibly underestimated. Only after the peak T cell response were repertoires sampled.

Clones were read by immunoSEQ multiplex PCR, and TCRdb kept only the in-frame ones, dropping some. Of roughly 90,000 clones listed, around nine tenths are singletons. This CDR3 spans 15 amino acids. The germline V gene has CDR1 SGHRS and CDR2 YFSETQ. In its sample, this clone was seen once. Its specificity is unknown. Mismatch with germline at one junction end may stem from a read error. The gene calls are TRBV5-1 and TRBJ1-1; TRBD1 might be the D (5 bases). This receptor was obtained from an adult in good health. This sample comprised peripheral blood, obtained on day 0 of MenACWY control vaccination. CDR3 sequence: CASRLAGIMNTEAFF. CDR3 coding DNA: TGCGCCAGCAGATTGGCAGGGATAATGAACACTGAAGCTTTCTTT.